This TCR beta chain was sequenced during a study of T-cell reconstitution after alpha-beta-depleted transplantation in children. A library of TCRbeta sequences, prepared with unique molecular identifiers, was generated. TCRdb reanalysed the PCR reads using MiXCR and keeps one entry per CDR3 protein. The sample carries hundreds of thousands of distinct CDR3 sequences, roughly 9% recorded once. There are many counts of this clonotype. V dropped 3 bases and J dropped 2 bases, with 10 bases sitting between them. Germline V gene data show CDR1 as SGHKS and CDR2 as YYEKEE (reference sequence). The CDR3 length is 14 residues.

Sequencing used PBMCs from the stem cell graft donor, obtained from the stem cell graft. The V and J genes are TRBV5-5 and TRBJ2-3, with D possibly TRBD2 on 6 matching bases. The TCR originated in a human donor who donated a stem cell graft to a child with acute lymphoblastic leukemia. Written as DNA, the CDR3 is TGTGCCAGCAGCTGGAGGACTACCACAGATACGCAGTATTTT. Its protein is CASSWRTTTDTQYF.